Shown below are 17 T cell receptor beta chains from a single sample sequenced in a study of regulatory dendritic cells for organ transplantation (dated by TCRdb to about 2017). To prepare the library, the immunoSEQ multiplex PCR assay was applied. TCRdb limited this immuneACCESS table to in-frame rearrangements with V and J called. A share of clones is missing; checked studies link under half to unresolved V genes, and the rest is unexplained. In this sample the table shows over 4,500 clones, 50% to 70% of which occur a single time. The ten largest make up 11% of the sample. The sample comprised memory CD8+ T cells from blood. Read against the paper, the sample's cell subset or site label means: CD45RO+ memory T cells. The receptors derive from a human donor in good health.

V is TRBV5-6 and J is TRBJ1-6, with 8 bases identical to TRBD1. CDR1 SGHDT and CDR2 YYEEEE come from the germline V gene. The CDR3 runs 14 residues. V was clipped by 1 base and J by 8 bases; unmatched bases: 2. The CDR3 DNA is TGTGCCAGCAGCTTGAAGGGACAGGATTCACCCCTCCACTTT. Translated: CASSLKGQDSPLHF. Together with reference TRBV5-6 and TRBJ1-6, the CDR3 gives the full variable domain: DAGVTQSPTHLIKTRGQQVTLRCSPKSGHDTVSWYQQALGQGPQFIFQYYEEEERQRGNFPDRFSGHQFPNYSSELNVNALLLGDSALYLCASSLKGQDSPLHFGNGTRLTVT.

With respect to this clone: Within the sample, other DNA sequences also encode this same CDR3. This chain connects TRBV9 to TRBJ1-1, with D possibly TRBD1 on 6 matching bases. The CDR3 has 14 residues. The germline V gene has CDR1 SGDLS and CDR2 YYNGEE. The V and J ends lost 2 bases and 1 base respectively, with 9 bases between them. The CDR3 bases are TGTGCCAGCAGCGTCTCGGACAGGAACACTGAAGCTTTCTTT. Residues: CASSVSDRNTEAFF.

This clone was counted only a few times. The V gene is TRBV7-9, the J gene TRBJ2-7; 7 bases align to TRBD1. The trim removed 5 bases at V and 1 base at J, leaving 8 bases unmatched. Per the germline V gene, CDR1 is SEHNR and CDR2 is FQNEAQ (reference sequence). The CDR3 sequence is 15 residues long. This chain's CDR3 is CASSQLRDRSYEQYF. For the CDR3, the DNA is TGTGCCAGCAGCCAACTCCGGGACAGATCCTACGAGCAGTACTTC.

This clone was seen only a few times. The gene calls are TRBV5-8 and TRBJ1-5, with D perhaps matching TRBD1 (5 bases). Germline CDR1 reads SGHTS; CDR2 reads YDEGEE. CDR3 size: 11 residues. V gave up 5 bases and J gave up 9 bases, with 9 bases separating them. The chain's CDR3 is CASSPGGPQHF. In nucleotides, the CDR3 is TGTGCCAGCAGTCCCGGGGGGCCCCAGCATTTT.

This clone was picked up a small number of times. The gene calls are TRBV7-8 and TRBJ1-1; TRBD1 might be the D (6 bases). The CDR3 loop spans 16 amino acids. The V and J ends lost 3 bases and 2 bases respectively, with 16 bases between them. Germline CDR1 and CDR2: SGHVS and FQNEAQ. The CDR3 sequence is CASSFRGEGGNTEAFF. Here the CDR3 DNA reads TGTGCCAGCAGCTTTCGGGGGGAAGGGGGTAACACTGAAGCTTTCTTT.

The V and J genes are TRBV7-8 and TRBJ1-1; D not certain. The V gene's germline CDR1 is SGHVS and CDR2 FQNEAQ. The length of the CDR3 is 11 residues. V shed 5 bases and J shed 11 bases, with 12 bases lying between them. The CDR3 coding sequence is TGTGCCAGCAGCCCCGCCGTAGAGGCTTTCTTT. It codes for CASSPAVEAFF.

The chain links TRBV28 to TRBJ2-3, with D perhaps matching TRBD2 (5 bases). V was cut by 3 bases and J by 3 bases, with 10 bases left in between. CDR1 is MDHEN, CDR2 SYDVKM, per germline. The CDR3 length is 14 residues. The CDR3 is CASSFLSGTDTQYF. DNA for the CDR3: TGTGCCAGCAGTTTTTTGTCGGGAACAGATACGCAGTATTTT.

The rearrangement links TRBV27 to TRBJ1-3; 9 bases match TRBD1. Germline V gives CDR1 MNHEY, CDR2 SMNVEV (reference sequence). The CDR3 is 15 amino acids. Trimming cost V 6 bases and J 0 bases; bases outside gene matches: 3. CDR3 coding DNA: TGTGCCAGCAGGAGGACAGGGGACTCTGGAAACACCATATATTTT. Residues: CASRRTGDSGNTIYF.

J is TRBJ2-5 and V is TRBV5-4, with 8 nucleotides matching TRBD2. After removal of 7 bases from V and 5 bases from J, the junction contained 13 bases not matched to a gene. The germline V gene has CDR1 SGHNT and CDR2 YYREEE (reference sequence). The CDR3 loop spans 15 amino acids. The CDR3 sequence is CASFDAGGGLETQYF. The CDR3 DNA reads as TGTGCCAGCTTCGATGCCGGGGGGGGGTTGGAGACCCAGTACTTC.

The chain carries TRBV19 and TRBJ2-7; 7 positions match TRBD2. V trimming: 6 bases; J trimming: 3 bases; junction bases outside the gene matches: 2. Germline V gene sequence: CDR1 LNHDA, CDR2 SQIVND (reference sequence). The length of the CDR3 is 12 residues. Here the CDR3 DNA reads TGTGCCAGTAGCTCGGGGGGCTACGAGCAGTACTTC. This codes for CASSSGGYEQYF.

This clone has a handful of counts. This rearrangement joins TRBV5-1 to TRBJ2-1; the D is unclear. In germline, CDR1 is SGHRS, CDR2 YFSETQ. Trimming pared 0 bases from V and 5 bases from J, leaving 9 bases between. The CDR3 extends over 14 amino acids. For the CDR3, the DNA is TGCGCCAGCAGCTTGGGAGACAAGCACAATGAGCAGTTCTTC. Its protein product is CASSLGDKHNEQFF.

This clone was recorded a few times. V gene TRBV5-5 combines with J gene TRBJ2-5, with TRBD2 identical over 9 bases. V was pared by 2 bases and J by 3 bases, with 5 bases of the junction left unmatched. Germline V gene sequence: CDR1 SGHKS, CDR2 YYEKEE (reference sequence). The CDR3 is 15 amino acids. The CDR3 is CASSFPLAGKETQYF. The CDR3, as DNA: TGTGCCAGCAGCTTCCCACTAGCGGGTAAAGAGACCCAGTACTTC.

The chain combines TRBV11-2 with TRBJ1-2; 7 nucleotides align to TRBD1. Germline V CDR1 and CDR2: SGHAT, FQNNGV. The trim removed 0 bases at V and 5 bases at J, leaving 9 bases unmatched. This CDR3 spans 16 amino acids. CDR3 sequence: CASSLERGQISYGYTF. The CDR3 DNA reads as TGTGCCAGCAGCTTAGAGCGGGGACAGATTTCTTATGGCTACACCTTC.

This clone was seen more than once but under ten times. V gene TRBV15 combines with J gene TRBJ1-1; D gene uncertain. CDR1 and CDR2 (germline): LNHNV, YYDKDF (reference sequence). V was trimmed by 5 bases and J by 5 bases, leaving 15 bases between them. The CDR3 is 14 amino acids. This CDR3 is CATSAQRGTTEAFF. In DNA, the CDR3 is TGTGCCACCAGCGCTCAACGGGGTACGACTGAAGCTTTCTTT.

The rearrangement links TRBV14 to TRBJ2-2, with a weak D call TRBD1 (6 bases). Germline V gene lookup returns CDR1 SGHDN and CDR2 FVKESK. The CDR3 runs 15 residues. Between the trimmed V and J ends, which lost 3 bases and 1 base, there was a span of 9 bases. In nucleotides, the CDR3 is TGTGCCAGCAGCCAGACAGGTCAGAACACCGGGGAGCTGTTTTTT. Protein sequence: CASSQTGQNTGELFF.

The V and J genes are TRBV19 and TRBJ2-1, with a weak D call TRBD2 (6 bases). Trimming pared 1 base from V and 2 bases from J, leaving 6 bases between. There are 14 residues in the CDR3. The germline gives CDR1 LNHDA, CDR2 SQIVND (reference sequence). Here the CDR3 reads CASSIGGAYNEQFF. For the CDR3, the DNA is TGTGCCAGTAGTATAGGGGGGGCCTACAATGAGCAGTTCTTC.

Only one count was recorded for this clone. The chain couples TRBV4-3 to TRBJ2-2, with D uncertain. The CDR3 is made up of 16 amino acids. Deletions cut 1 base from V and 4 bases from J, with 13 bases between. Germline values: CDR1 LGHNA, CDR2 YSLEER. DNA of the CDR3: TGCGCCAGCAGCCAAGTAAAAAGCTCGCTCACCGGGGAGCTGTTTTTT. The encoded protein is CASSQVKSSLTGELFF.